The following is a T cell receptor (beta chain) sequence with its context. The antigen it recognizes is unknown. The sample holds no much larger clone one base away, and base qualities are not on file. The germline V gene provides CDR1 SGHDN and CDR2 FVKESK. V is trimmed back by 1 base and J by 13 bases, and the junction contains 7 bases that no gene match accounts for. The CDR3 numbers 13 residues from cysteine through phenylalanine. Only the CDR3 part of the read is kept: 39 bases, read in frame from the first base. Whole blood was collected in K2EDTA tubes by collaborating institutions according to the institutions' own protocols. For TCRbeta analysis, collaborators shipped samples as frozen whole blood, isolated PBMCs, or DNA extracted from either of those sample types. This sample is drawn from a study of blood T cell repertoires in COVID-19 (dated by TCRdb to 2019 to 2021). Describing the broader study: The collaborator samples originated in the United States, Italy and Spain and spanned the acute and convalescent phases of COVID-19. The prospective study material was composed of cDNA or gDNA derived from T cells, B-cell-depleted T cells, or PBMCs. Deeply sampled blood TCRbeta repertoires from subjects exposed to, actively infected with, or recovered from COVID-19 were included in the dataset. The repertoires were released in a freely available public database intended as a resource for research on the immune response to SARS-CoV-2. Samples were obtained from the ongoing ImmuneRACE study (first 160 participants) and from roughly 1,300 subjects provided by 6 global collaborators. A de-identified subject ID, COVID-19 status, age in years and sex were almost always included in the sample metadata. Where HLA class I and class II types were available, the types were taken from metadata supplied by the sample provider, not from assay-based typing.

TCRbeta CDR3 regions were amplified from genomic DNA using the immunoSEQ Assay, a bias-controlled multiplex PCR. Processing in the source paper ran as follows. The number of nucleated cells in each sample was estimated by amplification of reference gene primers within the assay. To quantify the absolute abundance of each unique TCRbeta CDR3 rearrangement, sequence reads were collapsed and filtered. For each sample, productive Simpson clonality was calculated by taking the square root of Simpson's diversity index across productive rearrangements. What TCRdb holds here is the immuneACCESS table cut down to in-frame rearrangements. Part of the clones is not present; checked against another copy, under half of the missing clones reflect an unresolved V gene, and the others are unexplained. V and J calls and clone size are as listed in that table; D and trimming were resolved from the DNA. The sample has about 87,000 clones on record, approximately 80% of them singletons. The ten largest account for 2% to 2.5% of the sample.

Study-wide conclusions, independent of this receptor: The quantity of clinical and demographic metadata differed by source and by participant and was supplied without curation.

The chain is assembled from TRBV14 and TRBJ2-1, and 7 bases in between align with TRBD2. The TCR was taken from a woman in her seventies with acute or convalescent COVID-19. Material for sequencing was peripheral blood. The DNA sequence reads TGTGCCAGCAGCCAAGGGCTAGCGGACGTACAGTTCTTC. It encodes CASSQGLADVQFF.